Below are 18 T cell receptor beta chains sequenced from a single sample in a study of T cells after yellow fever vaccination. MiXCR was run by TCRdb on the 5' RACE reads, yielding one entry per CDR3 protein. The sample yields under 200,000 distinct CDR3 sequences, 8% to 13% seen once. The sequences come from CD8+ T cells sorted from PBMCs, collected 15 days after the yellow fever booster vaccination. The origin of the receptors is a young man who received the YFV17D yellow fever vaccine.

V usage is TRBV19 and J usage is TRBJ2-1; D possibly matches TRBD1 or TRBD2 (5 bases each). The length of the CDR3 is 14 residues. Between the trimmed V and J ends, which lost 5 bases and 5 bases, there was a span of 13 bases. CDR1 is LNHDA, CDR2 SQIVND, per germline (reference sequence). Here the CDR3 DNA reads TGTGCCAGTAGTTTCGGGACCATTCACAATGAGCAGTTCTTC. This encodes CASSFGTIHNEQFF.

This clonotype was recorded many times. The V and J genes are TRBV30 and TRBJ2-5; 8 nucleotides align to TRBD2. CDR3 length equals 14 residues. CDR1 is GTSNPN, CDR2 SVGIG, per germline (reference sequence). V shed 2 bases and J 1 base; nucleotides not matched to a gene: 3. The CDR3 nucleotides read TGTGCCTGGAGTACAAGCGGGGGCCAAGAGACCCAGTACTTC. Its protein is CAWSTSGGQETQYF.

V usage is TRBV14 and J usage is TRBJ2-7; D may be TRBD2 (5 bases). V was shortened by 2 bases and J by 2 bases, with 13 bases between the two germline ends. Germline V gene lookup returns CDR1 SGHDN and CDR2 FVKESK. The CDR3 runs 15 residues. The DNA of the CDR3 is TGTGCCAGCAGCCAACGGACTGGACTTCCCTACGAGCAGTACTTC. It encodes CASSQRTGLPYEQYF.

This clonotype has a handful of counts. This chain links TRBV21-1 with TRBJ2-4; the table's TRBD2 call for D was not verified on the DNA. TRBV21-1 is annotated as a pseudogene. The CDR3 totals 17 residues. CDR3 bases: TGTGCCAGCAGCGATACTCTCCAGGCCCGGGCCGAAAACATTCAGTACTTC. This codes for CASSDTLQARAENIQYF.

The J gene is TRBJ2-1, the V gene TRBV29-1; D might be TRBD2 (6 bases). The CDR3 consists of 12 residues. Trimming pared 5 bases from V and 4 bases from J, leaving 9 bases between. Germline V lookup: CDR1 SQVTM, CDR2 ANQGSEA. Here the CDR3 DNA reads TGCAGCGTTCCGACTAGATACAATGAGCAGTTCTTC. It translates to CSVPTRYNEQFF.

This clonotype was detected a few times. The rearrangement joins TRBV12-3 or TRBV12-4 to TRBJ2-1, with 8 positions matching TRBD1. CDR3 length: 14 residues. V dropped 6 bases and J dropped 3; count of bases not matched to a gene: 4. For the CDR3, the DNA is TGTGCCAGCAGCCGCGGACAGGGCTACAATGAGCAGTTCTTC. This codes for CASSRGQGYNEQFF.

The rearrangement links TRBV2 to TRBJ1-1, with D maybe TRBD1 (5 bases). The CDR3 spans 17 residues. Germline CDR1 and CDR2: SNHLY and FYNNEI. V dropped 8 bases and J dropped 0 bases, with 22 bases sitting between them. The CDR3 loop is CASSYVGGNGVNTEAFF. In DNA, the CDR3 is TGTGCCAGCTCCTACGTGGGGGGTAATGGTGTGAACACTGAAGCTTTCTTT.

This chain joins TRBV4-1 and TRBJ1-1, with 7 bases fitting TRBD1. Germline V gene lookup returns CDR1 MGHRA and CDR2 YSYEKL. Trimming cost V 4 bases and J 6 bases; bases outside gene matches: 8. The CDR3 has 14 amino acids. This CDR3 reads CASSLGGGRAEAFF. CDR3 nucleotide sequence: TGCGCCAGCAGCCTAGGAGGGGGCCGTGCTGAAGCTTTCTTT.

The rearrangement links TRBV11-2 to TRBJ2-1; 8 nucleotides match TRBD1. Trimming cost V 0 bases and J 9 bases; bases outside gene matches: 13. The CDR3 is 17 amino acids. The V gene's germline CDR1 is SGHAT and CDR2 FQNNGV. CDR3 residues: CASSLDPPTGGWGEQFF. The CDR3 DNA follows: TGTGCCAGCAGCTTAGATCCGCCAACAGGGGGATGGGGTGAGCAGTTCTTC.

This chain joins TRBV24-1 and TRBJ2-1; 12 bases match TRBD2. The V gene's germline CDR1 is KGHDR and CDR2 SFDVKD. The CDR3 contains 16 residues. Trimming cost V 5 bases and J 10 bases; bases outside gene matches: 11. CDR3 region: CATSGGASGGAWEQFF. The CDR3 DNA reads TGTGCCACCAGTGGAGGAGCTAGCGGGGGGGCTTGGGAGCAGTTCTTC.

This clonotype was counted a few times. The rearrangement links TRBV29-1 to TRBJ2-1; 10 positions match TRBD2. Trimming took 6 bases from V and 5 from J; bases not matched to a gene: 4. The CDR3 totals 13 residues. CDR1 is SQVTM, CDR2 ANQGSEA, per germline. CDR3 protein: CSVGTSVNNEQFF. In DNA form, the CDR3 reads TGCAGCGTAGGGACTAGCGTTAACAATGAGCAGTTCTTC.

This clonotype was detected only a few times. The V gene is TRBV19, the J gene TRBJ1-5; 9 bases fit TRBD1. There are 15 residues in the CDR3. In germline, CDR1 is LNHDA, CDR2 SQIVND (reference sequence). V gave up 6 bases and J gave up 3 bases; unmatched junction bases: 6. This chain's CDR3 is CASRSRDRANQPQHF. In nucleotides, the CDR3 is TGTGCCAGTAGATCGAGGGACAGGGCCAATCAGCCCCAGCATTTT. Supplemented by reference TRBV19 and TRBJ1-5, the full variable domain reads DGGITQSPKYLFRKEGQNVTLSCEQNLNHDAMYWYRQDPGQGLRLIYYSQIVNDFQKGDIAEGYSVSREKKESFPLTVTSAQKNPTAFYLCASRSRDRANQPQHFGDGTRLSIL.

This clonotype was counted between two and nine times. CDR3 amino acids: CASSSALGVYWEQYF. CDR3 coding DNA: TGTGCCAGCAGTTCAGCGTTAGGGGTCTATTGGGAGCAGTACTTC. The chain has TRBV27 and TRBJ2-7; TRBD1 might be the D (5 bases). Germline V gene data show CDR1 as MNHEY and CDR2 as SMNVEV (reference sequence). V was pared by 4 bases and J by 7 bases, with 20 bases between. There are 15 residues in the CDR3.

V and J are TRBV27 and TRBJ2-7, with 8 bases identical to TRBD2. The J segment lost 1 base and the V segment lost 2 bases, leaving 4 bases of the junction unmatched. Looked up from germline, CDR1 is MNHEY and CDR2 is SMNVEV (reference sequence). CDR3 length: 15 amino acids. The CDR3 region is CASSLKAGGSYEQYV. The CDR3 DNA is TGTGCCAGCAGTTTAAAGGCGGGGGGATCCTACGAGCAGTACGTC.

The DNA for the CDR3 is TGCAGTGCTAGAGATGTGTCGGGACAGGGGGGAACCTACGAGCAGTACGTC. This gives the protein CSARDVSGQGGTYEQYV. The rearrangement uses TRBV20-1 and TRBJ2-7; 11 bases are shared with TRBD1. Germline assignment: CDR1 DFQATT and CDR2 SNEGSKA (reference sequence). The ends lost 0 bases at V and 2 bases at J; junction bases unmatched: 9. This CDR3 has 17 amino acids.

J is TRBJ2-5 and V is TRBV12-2. TRBV12-2 represents a pseudogene. There are 18 residues in the CDR3. The CDR3 sequence is CASRLVVYIGGHQETQYF. The CDR3 coding sequence is TGTGCAAGTCGCTTAGTTGTTTATATCGGGGGGCACCAAGAGACCCAGTACTTC.

This clonotype was seen a handful of times. V usage is TRBV28 and J usage is TRBJ2-1, with D uncertain. V was shortened by 5 bases and J by 14 bases, with 22 bases between the two germline ends. The V gene's germline CDR1 is MDHEN and CDR2 SYDVKM. The length of the CDR3 is 14 residues. The DNA for the CDR3 is TGTGCCAGCAGTGAGGAGCTCAACCACCTACAAGAGTTCTTC. Encoded protein: CASSEELNHLQEFF.

This clonotype was recorded many times. The rearrangement uses TRBV28 and TRBJ1-1; D not resolved. Germline V gene lookup returns CDR1 MDHEN and CDR2 SYDVKM. V was pared by 3 bases and J by 10 bases, with 15 bases between. This CDR3 spans 13 amino acids. Here the CDR3 DNA reads TGTGCCAGCAGTTTTGACGGCATTTGGGGAGCTTTCTTT. Protein: CASSFDGIWGAFF.